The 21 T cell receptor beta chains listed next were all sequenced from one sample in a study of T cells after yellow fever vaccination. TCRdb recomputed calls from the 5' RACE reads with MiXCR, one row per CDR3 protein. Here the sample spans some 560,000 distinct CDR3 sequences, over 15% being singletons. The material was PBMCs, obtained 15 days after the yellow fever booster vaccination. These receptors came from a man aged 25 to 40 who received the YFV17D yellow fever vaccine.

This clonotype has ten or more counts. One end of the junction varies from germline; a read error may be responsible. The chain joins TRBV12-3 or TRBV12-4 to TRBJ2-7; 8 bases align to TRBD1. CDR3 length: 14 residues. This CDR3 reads CASNLGQGSYEQYF. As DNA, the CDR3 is TGTGCCAGCAATTTAGGACAGGGTTCCTACGAGCAGTACTTC.

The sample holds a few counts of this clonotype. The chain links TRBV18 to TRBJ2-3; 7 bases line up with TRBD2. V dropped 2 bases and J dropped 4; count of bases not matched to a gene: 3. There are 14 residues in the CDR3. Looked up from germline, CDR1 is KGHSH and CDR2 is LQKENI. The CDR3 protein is CASSPDGRPDTQYF. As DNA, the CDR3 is TGTGCCAGCTCACCAGACGGGAGGCCAGATACGCAGTATTTT.

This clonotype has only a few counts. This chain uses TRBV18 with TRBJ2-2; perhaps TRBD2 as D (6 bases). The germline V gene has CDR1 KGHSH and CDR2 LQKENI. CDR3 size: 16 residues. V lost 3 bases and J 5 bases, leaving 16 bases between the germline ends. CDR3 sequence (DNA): TGTGCCAGCTCACCCAGTGGAGGGCCGGTAACCGGGGAGCTGTTTTTT. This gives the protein CASSPSGGPVTGELFF.

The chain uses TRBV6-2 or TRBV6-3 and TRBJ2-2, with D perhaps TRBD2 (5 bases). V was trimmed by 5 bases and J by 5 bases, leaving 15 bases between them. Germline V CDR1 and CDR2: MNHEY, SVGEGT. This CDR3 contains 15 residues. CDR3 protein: CASSITRSFTGELFF. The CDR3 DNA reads TGTGCCAGCAGTATAACTAGGTCATTTACCGGGGAGCTGTTTTTT.

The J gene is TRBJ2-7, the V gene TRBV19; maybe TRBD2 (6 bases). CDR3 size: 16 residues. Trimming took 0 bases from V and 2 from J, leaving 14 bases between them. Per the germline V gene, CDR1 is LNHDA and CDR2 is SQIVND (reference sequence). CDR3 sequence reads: CASSIEGGIPTYEQYF. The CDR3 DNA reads TGTGCCAGTAGTATAGAAGGAGGGATACCAACCTACGAGCAGTACTTC.

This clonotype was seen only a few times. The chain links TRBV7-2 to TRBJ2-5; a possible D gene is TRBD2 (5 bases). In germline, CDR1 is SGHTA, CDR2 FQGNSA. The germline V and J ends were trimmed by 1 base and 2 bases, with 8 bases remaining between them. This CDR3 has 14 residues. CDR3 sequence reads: CASSLGGQQETQYF. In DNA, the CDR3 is TGTGCCAGCAGCTTAGGAGGGCAGCAAGAGACCCAGTACTTC.

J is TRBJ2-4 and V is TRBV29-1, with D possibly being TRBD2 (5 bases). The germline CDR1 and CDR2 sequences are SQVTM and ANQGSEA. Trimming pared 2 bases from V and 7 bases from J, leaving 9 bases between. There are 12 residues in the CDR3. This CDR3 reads CSVELGENIQYF. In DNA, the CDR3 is TGCAGCGTTGAACTCGGGGAGAACATTCAGTACTTC.

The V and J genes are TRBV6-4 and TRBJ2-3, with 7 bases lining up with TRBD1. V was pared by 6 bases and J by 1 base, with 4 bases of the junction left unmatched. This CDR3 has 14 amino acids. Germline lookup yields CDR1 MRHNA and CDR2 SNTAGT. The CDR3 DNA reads TGTGCCAGCAGGGACACAGGGGGCACAGATACGCAGTATTTT. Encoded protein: CASRDTGGTDTQYF.

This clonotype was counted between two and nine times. The DNA for the CDR3 is TGTGCCAGCAGCTTTACTAGCGTGGAAGAGACCCAGTACTTC. Amino acids: CASSFTSVEETQYF. The V and J genes are TRBV7-2 and TRBJ2-5; 7 bases fit TRBD2. The CDR3 runs to 14 residues. Looked up from germline, CDR1 is SGHTA and CDR2 is FQGNSA. J lost 3 bases, V lost 3 bases, and 4 bases had no gene match.

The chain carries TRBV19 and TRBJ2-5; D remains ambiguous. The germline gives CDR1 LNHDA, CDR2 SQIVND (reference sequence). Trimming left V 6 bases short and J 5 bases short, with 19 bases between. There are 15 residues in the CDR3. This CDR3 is CASRLADSGVETQYF. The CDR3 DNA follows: TGTGCCAGTAGATTAGCAGATAGTGGTGTTGAGACCCAGTACTTC.

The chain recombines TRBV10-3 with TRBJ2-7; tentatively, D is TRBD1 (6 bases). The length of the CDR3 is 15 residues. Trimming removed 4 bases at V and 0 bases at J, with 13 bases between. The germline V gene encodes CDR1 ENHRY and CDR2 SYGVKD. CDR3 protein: CAISGVGTRSYEQYF. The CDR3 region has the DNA TGTGCCATCAGTGGGGTGGGGACACGCTCCTACGAGCAGTACTTC.

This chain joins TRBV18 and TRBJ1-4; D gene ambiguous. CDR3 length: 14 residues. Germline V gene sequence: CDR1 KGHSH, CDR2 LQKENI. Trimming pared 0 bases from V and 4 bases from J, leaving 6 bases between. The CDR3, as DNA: TGTGCCAGCTCACCACCTGGAGGTAATGAAAAACTGTTTTTT. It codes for CASSPPGGNEKLFF. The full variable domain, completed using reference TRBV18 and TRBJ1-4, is NAGVMQNPRHLVRRRGQEARLRCSPMKGHSHVYWYRQLPEEGLKFMVYLQKENIIDESGMPKERFSAEFPKEGPSILRIQQVVRGDSAAYFCASSPPGGNEKLFFGSGTQLSVL.

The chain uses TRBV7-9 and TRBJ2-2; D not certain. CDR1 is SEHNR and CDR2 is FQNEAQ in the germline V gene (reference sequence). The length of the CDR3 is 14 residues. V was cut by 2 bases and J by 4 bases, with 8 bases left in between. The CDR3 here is CASSLSPATGELFF. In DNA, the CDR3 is TGTGCCAGCAGCTTAAGTCCAGCCACCGGGGAGCTGTTTTTT.

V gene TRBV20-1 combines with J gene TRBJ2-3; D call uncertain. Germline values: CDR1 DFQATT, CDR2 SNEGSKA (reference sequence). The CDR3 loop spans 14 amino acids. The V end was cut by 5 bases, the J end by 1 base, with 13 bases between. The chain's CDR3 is CSASGPRGTDTQYF. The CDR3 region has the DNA TGCAGTGCTTCCGGACCTCGCGGCACAGATACGCAGTATTTT.

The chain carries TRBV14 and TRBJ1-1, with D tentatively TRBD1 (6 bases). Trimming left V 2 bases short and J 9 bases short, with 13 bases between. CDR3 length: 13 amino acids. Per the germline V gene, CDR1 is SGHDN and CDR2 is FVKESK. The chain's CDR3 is CASSQLGTGKAFF. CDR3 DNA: TGTGCCAGCAGCCAATTGGGAACAGGGAAAGCTTTCTTT.

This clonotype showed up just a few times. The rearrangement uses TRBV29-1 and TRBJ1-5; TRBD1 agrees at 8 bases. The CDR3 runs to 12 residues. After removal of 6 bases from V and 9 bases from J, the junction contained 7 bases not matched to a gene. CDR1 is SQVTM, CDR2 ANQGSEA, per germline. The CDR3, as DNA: TGCAGCGTGGGACAGGAGGGGAGGCCCCAGCATTTT. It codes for CSVGQEGRPQHF.

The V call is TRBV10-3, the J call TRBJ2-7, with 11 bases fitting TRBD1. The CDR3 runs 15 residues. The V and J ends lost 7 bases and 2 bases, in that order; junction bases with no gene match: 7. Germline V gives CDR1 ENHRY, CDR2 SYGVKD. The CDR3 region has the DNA TGTGCCATCATGAAGCAGGGACAGGGGGCCTACGAGCAGTACTTC. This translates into CAIMKQGQGAYEQYF.

CDR3 amino acids: CASSQVVWGAYNEQFF. The CDR3 region has the DNA TGTGCCAGCAGCCAAGTAGTGTGGGGGGCCTACAATGAGCAGTTCTTC. The chain recombines TRBV14 with TRBJ2-1; D is perhaps TRBD2 (6 bases). The CDR3 length is 16 residues. V dropped 1 base and J dropped 2 bases, with 12 bases sitting between them. The germline gives CDR1 SGHDN, CDR2 FVKESK.

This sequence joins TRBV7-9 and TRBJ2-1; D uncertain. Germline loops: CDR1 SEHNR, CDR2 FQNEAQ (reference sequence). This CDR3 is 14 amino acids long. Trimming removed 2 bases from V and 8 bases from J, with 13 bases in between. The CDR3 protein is CASSLIWGPDEQFF. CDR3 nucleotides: TGTGCCAGCAGCTTAATTTGGGGTCCCGATGAGCAGTTCTTC. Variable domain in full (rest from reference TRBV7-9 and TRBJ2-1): DTGVSQNPRHKITKRGQNVTFRCDPISEHNRLYWYRQTLGQGPEFLTYFQNEAQLEKSRLLSDRFSAERPKGSFSTLEIQRTEQGDSAMYLCASSLIWGPDEQFFGPGTRLTVL.

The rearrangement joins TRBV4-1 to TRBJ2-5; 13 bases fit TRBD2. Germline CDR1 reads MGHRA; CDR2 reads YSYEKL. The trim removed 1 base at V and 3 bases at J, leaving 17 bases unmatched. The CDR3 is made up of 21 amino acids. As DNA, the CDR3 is TGCGCCAGCAGCCAAGGGACTAGCGGGAGTAGGGCACGAGGAGAAAAAGAGACCCAGTACTTC. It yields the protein CASSQGTSGSRARGEKETQYF.

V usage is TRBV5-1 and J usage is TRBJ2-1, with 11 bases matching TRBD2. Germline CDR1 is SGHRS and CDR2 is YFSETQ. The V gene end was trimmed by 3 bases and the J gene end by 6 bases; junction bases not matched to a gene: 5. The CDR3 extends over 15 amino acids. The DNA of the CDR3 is TGCGCCAGCAGCTCACTAGCGGGAGCCATCAATGAGCAGTTCTTC. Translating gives CASSSLAGAINEQFF.